This T cell receptor (beta chain) came from a study of shared clonotypes between healthy human individuals. Between the trimmed V and J ends, which lost 0 bases and 4 bases, there was a span of 10 bases. This CDR3 has 15 amino acids. Germline V gene sequence: CDR1 SGHRS, CDR2 YFSETQ. For unsorted PBMC, roughly 270 ng DNA per replicate equaled tens of thousands of T cell genomes. Original data processing: ImmunoSEQ gave junction-only sequences without quality scores, so filtering differed. Assay: immunoSEQ multiplex PCR; the TCRdb copy retains only in-frame clones and omits some. That table supplies the V and J calls and clone size; D and trimming were determined from the DNA. The sample contains roughly 500,000 clones, more than 65% of which appear only once. Donors were healthy HIV-negative adults without recently reported acute infections or vaccinations. It was around 91 million PBMCs that unsorted samples used for genomic DNA.

V usage is TRBV5-1 and J usage is TRBJ1-4, with D maybe TRBD1 (5 bases). The clonotype was recovered from a woman aged 40 to 50 in good health. Some clones in this sample may be carry-over from other donors' samples. The source material was PBMCs. CDR3 protein: CASSLGSGGNEKLFF. DNA of the CDR3: TGCGCCAGCAGCTTGGGATCGGGGGGTAATGAAAAACTGTTTTTT.